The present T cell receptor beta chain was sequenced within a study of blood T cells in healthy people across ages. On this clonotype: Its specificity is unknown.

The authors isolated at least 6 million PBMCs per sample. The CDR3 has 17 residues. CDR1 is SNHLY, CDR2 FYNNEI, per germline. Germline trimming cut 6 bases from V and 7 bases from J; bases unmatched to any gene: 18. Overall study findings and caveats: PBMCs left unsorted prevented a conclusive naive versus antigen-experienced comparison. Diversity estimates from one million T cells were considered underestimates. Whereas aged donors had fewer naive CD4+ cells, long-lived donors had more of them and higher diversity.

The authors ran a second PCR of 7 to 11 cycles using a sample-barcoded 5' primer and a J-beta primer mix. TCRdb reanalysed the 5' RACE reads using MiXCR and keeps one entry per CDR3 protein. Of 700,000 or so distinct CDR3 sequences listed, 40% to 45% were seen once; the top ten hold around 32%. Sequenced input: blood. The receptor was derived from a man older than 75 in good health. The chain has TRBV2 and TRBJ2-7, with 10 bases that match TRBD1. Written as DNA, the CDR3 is TGTGCCAGCAGCGACGGTCCGTACCGACAGGGGGCTGGTGAGCAGTACTTC. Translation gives CASSDGPYRQGAGEQYF.